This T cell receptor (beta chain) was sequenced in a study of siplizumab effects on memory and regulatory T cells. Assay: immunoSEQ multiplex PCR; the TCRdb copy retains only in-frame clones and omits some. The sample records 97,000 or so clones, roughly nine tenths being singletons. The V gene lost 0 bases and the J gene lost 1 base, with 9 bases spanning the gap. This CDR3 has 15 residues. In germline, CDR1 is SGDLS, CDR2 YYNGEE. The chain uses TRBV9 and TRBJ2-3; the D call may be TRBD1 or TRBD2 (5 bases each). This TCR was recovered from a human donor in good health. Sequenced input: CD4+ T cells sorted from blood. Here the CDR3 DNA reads TGTGCCAGCAGCGTAGGCCGAGGGGGCACAGATACGCAGTATTTT. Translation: CASSVGRGGTDTQYF.